This paragraph covers one T cell receptor beta chain sequence. The sample originates from a study of glioma-infiltrating T cells after dendritic cell vaccination. The method was immunoSEQ multiplex PCR; TCRdb's version includes in-frame clones alone and lacks a portion of them. Of roughly 38,000 clones in the sample, approximately 84% were seen once. The trim removed 2 bases at V and 3 bases at J, leaving 4 bases unmatched. Looked up from germline, CDR1 is MNHEY and CDR2 is SVGAGI. The CDR3 sequence is 15 residues long. This specimen was blood, taken before dendritic cell vaccination. The V and J genes are TRBV6-5 and TRBJ2-7; 10 bases are shared with TRBD1. The TCR sequence derives from a human donor with glioblastoma. In DNA form, the CDR3 reads TGTGCCAGCAGTTACGAGGGACAGGGGTTCTACGAGCAGTACTTC. Protein sequence: CASSYEGQGFYEQYF.